One sample yielded the 12 T cell receptor beta chains listed below, sequenced in a study of Ad26.COV2.S vaccination and SARS-CoV-2 variants. Treatment reported: about 20 received Ad26.COV2.S at low or high dose, single or two shots; 5 received placebo; per-sample allocation not given. Day 63 after the first vaccine or placebo injection was the time point for sampling. Assay: immunoSEQ multiplex PCR; the TCRdb copy retains only in-frame clones and omits some. The sample gives approximately 420,000 clones, 70% to 90% of which show up once; about 3.5% is in the top ten. Sequenced here: peripheral blood, sampled in a trial of Ad26.COV2.S vaccine versus placebo. The receptors come from a person between 18 and 65 years old who received the Ad26.COV2.S COVID-19 vaccine or a placebo.

The chain has TRBV9 and TRBJ2-5; D may be TRBD1 or TRBD2 (6 bases each). Trimming shortened V by 6 bases and J by 3 bases, and 12 bases separated the two germline ends. Germline V CDR1 and CDR2: SGDLS, YYNGEE. The length of the CDR3 is 13 residues. This chain's CDR3 is CASTGGQEETQYF. The CDR3 DNA sequence: TGTGCCAGCACCGGGGGACAAGAAGAGACCCAGTACTTC.

V usage is TRBV30 and J usage is TRBJ2-2; no firm D call. From germline, CDR1 is GTSNPN and CDR2 SVGIG (reference sequence). Trimming took off 0 bases at V and 4 bases at J, with 6 bases between the two ends. The CDR3 spans 13 residues. Here the CDR3 DNA reads TGTGCCTGGAGTGTCCTCACCACCGGGGAGCTGTTTTTT. Translation gives CAWSVLTTGELFF.

In nucleotides, the CDR3 is TGCAGCGTTGAATTGGACAGGACTCCCGAGACCCAGTACTTC. It encodes CSVELDRTPETQYF. The V call is TRBV29-1, the J call TRBJ2-5, with 7 nucleotides matching TRBD1. Germline loops: CDR1 SQVTM, CDR2 ANQGSEA. V lost 2 bases and J lost 5; bases outside the gene matches: 8. The CDR3 totals 14 residues.

This chain uses TRBV5-4 with TRBJ1-4; TRBD1 aligns across 7 bases. Germline assignment: CDR1 SGHNT and CDR2 YYREEE (reference sequence). The CDR3 has 14 amino acids. The V segment lost 3 bases and the J segment 6 bases; nucleotides outside the gene matches: 5. CDR3 nucleotide sequence: TGTGCCAGCAGCTCTCAGGGGACAGATGAAAAACTGTTTTTT. Translating gives CASSSQGTDEKLFF. Looking up the rest from reference TRBV5-4 and TRBJ1-4 gives the full variable domain: ETGVTQSPTHLIKTRGQQVTLRCSSQSGHNTVSWYQQALGQGPQFIFQYYREEENGRGNFPPRFSGLQFPNYSSELNVNALELDDSALYLCASSSQGTDEKLFFGSGTQLSVL.

The chain uses TRBV5-4 and TRBJ2-1, with TRBD2 identical over 7 bases. This CDR3 comprises 14 residues. Per germline, CDR1 SGHNT and CDR2 YYREEE (reference sequence). The V gene end was trimmed by 9 bases and the J gene end by 4 bases; junction bases not matched to a gene: 10. The CDR3 nucleotides read TGTGCCATCGGGGGAGCGGGAAATTACAATGAGCAGTTCTTC. Protein: CAIGGAGNYNEQFF.

This chain joins TRBV2 and TRBJ1-1, with D tentatively TRBD1 (6 bases). The germline gives CDR1 SNHLY, CDR2 FYNNEI. This CDR3 spans 14 amino acids. Trimming shortened V by 4 bases and J by 6 bases, and 15 bases separated the two germline ends. CDR3 amino acids: CASSGSGGGAEAFF. CDR3 nucleotides: TGTGCCAGCAGTGGTTCAGGAGGGGGGGCTGAAGCTTTCTTT.

This clone was seen only a few times. In DNA, the CDR3 is TGTGCCAGTAGTATCGGGGGCACTTATAATTCACCCCTCCACTTT. Translating gives CASSIGGTYNSPLHF. The chain combines TRBV19 with TRBJ1-6, with D possibly matching TRBD1 (6 bases). In germline, CDR1 is LNHDA, CDR2 SQIVND (reference sequence). This CDR3 is 15 amino acids long. V lost 3 bases, J lost 4 bases, and 10 bases lay in between.

The V gene is TRBV11-3, the J gene TRBJ2-2, with unresolved D. Germline V gives CDR1 SGHNT, CDR2 YENEEA. CDR3 length equals 14 residues. Trimming removed 3 bases at V and 2 bases at J, with 7 bases between. CDR3 DNA sequence: TGTGCCAGCAGCTTTGGACCCAACACCGGGGAGCTGTTTTTT. Its translation is CASSFGPNTGELFF.

This clone appeared once. The V and J genes are TRBV27 and TRBJ2-5, with 8 bases matching TRBD2. Germline assignment: CDR1 MNHEY and CDR2 SMNVEV (reference sequence). This CDR3 region has 15 residues. With 2 bases clipped from V and 4 bases from J, the junction kept 6 bases outside the gene matches. CDR3 nucleotides: TGTGCCAGCAGTTTAGGGCGGGGGGTCGGAGAGACCCAGTACTTC. This gives the protein CASSLGRGVGETQYF.

The V call is TRBV19, the J call TRBJ1-1, with D uncertain. Per germline, CDR1 LNHDA and CDR2 SQIVND (reference sequence). The CDR3 runs to 16 residues. V was pared by 3 bases and J by 3 bases, with 17 bases between. The CDR3 bases are TGTGCCAGTAGTATCCACTGGACGAGGGAGCACACTGAAGCTTTCTTT. This translates into CASSIHWTREHTEAFF.

The rearrangement links TRBV2 to TRBJ1-6; D gene unclear. CDR3 size: 13 residues. Trimming took 6 bases from V and 0 from J, leaving 3 bases between them. The germline gives CDR1 SNHLY, CDR2 FYNNEI. The CDR3, as DNA: TGTGCCAGCAGGGTCTCCTATAATTCACCCCTCCACTTT. It specifies CASRVSYNSPLHF.

The rearrangement links TRBV7-9 to TRBJ1-2; perhaps TRBD1 as D (5 bases). Germline CDR1 reads SEHNR; CDR2 reads FQNEAQ (reference sequence). Trimming stripped 1 base from V and 6 bases from J, with 9 bases between. The CDR3 sequence is 13 residues long. The CDR3 region is CASSLVRDHGYTF. The DNA of the CDR3 is TGTGCCAGCAGCTTAGTCAGGGATCATGGCTACACCTTC.